This T cell receptor beta chain was documented in a study of shared clonotypes between healthy human individuals. Study-wide context: Three CD4 naive, three CD4 memory, two CD8 naive and one CD8 memory plate were used per donor.

Original handling: Junction-only immunoSEQ sequences carried no quality scores, so filtering differed. Sequenced by immunoSEQ multiplex PCR; TCRdb stores in-frame clones only, minus some. D and trimming were read from the DNA, whereas the V and J calls and clone size are those reported in that table. The sample contains over 1.5 million clones, nearly 99% of which appear only once. The CDR3 sequence is 15 residues long. In germline, CDR1 is SEHNR, CDR2 FQNEAQ (reference sequence). V was trimmed by 5 bases and J by 6 bases, leaving 20 bases between them. It was into CD45RA+ naive and CD45RA-negative memory subsets that the CD4+ cells were split.

This receptor was obtained from a man in his thirties or forties in good health. The sample comprised naive CD4+ T cells sorted from blood. The subset: CD45RA+ positively selected. The chain joins TRBV7-9 to TRBJ2-7; D is unclear. CDR3 DNA sequence: TGTGCCAGCAGCCTTAGTCTCGTAGTAGCCAGCGAGCAGTACTTC. As protein: CASSLSLVVASEQYF. The full variable domain, with the rest looked up from reference TRBV7-9 and TRBJ2-7, is DTGVSQNPRHKITKRGQNVTFRCDPISEHNRLYWYRQTLGQGPEFLTYFQNEAQLEKSRLLSDRFSAERPKGSFSTLEIQRTEQGDSAMYLCASSLSLVVASEQYFGPGTRLTVT.